Listed here is a single T cell receptor beta chain. Its antigen is undetermined. In germline, CDR1 is MNHEY, CDR2 SMNVEV (reference sequence). Deletions cut 10 bases from V and 1 base from J, with 11 bases between. The CDR3 runs to 13 residues. Separation from the approximately 710-subject first cohort characterized the 120-subject validation cohort, to which the donors belonged. The sample originates from a study of cytomegalovirus exposure and HLA in healthy donors. Study results and limitations: Cytomegalovirus association was listed for about 150 TCR beta chains. In vitro experiments confirmed that three CMV-associated chains were specific for CMV antigens. According to a later analysis, TCR clusters from the first cohort tended to co-occur in the 120 or so validation repertoires.

The method was immunoSEQ multiplex PCR; TCRdb's version includes in-frame clones alone and lacks a portion of them. The data contain 150,000 to 200,000 clones, about 85% of them singletons. The V and J genes are TRBV27 and TRBJ2-1; a weak D match, TRBD1 (6 bases). The source material was PBMCs. The clonotype was recovered from a man aged 30-40 years in good health and CMV-seropositive. CDR3 sequence reads: CATLQGSYNEQFF. The CDR3 DNA reads as TGTGCCACGCTCCAGGGGTCCTACAATGAGCAGTTCTTC.